The sequence of this TCR beta chain was determined in a study of blood T cell repertoires in COVID-19. Study background: T cells, B-cell-depleted T cells, or PBMCs supplied cDNA or gDNA.

Seattle participants joined during active infection and were tracked over time. Source study methods: Amplification from reference gene primers served as the basis for estimated nucleated cell counts. Profiling relied on immunoSEQ multiplex PCR, and the TCRdb table lists in-frame clones only, not all of them. V and J calls and clone size are those listed in that table; D and trimming were worked out from the DNA. Of about 310,000 clones in the sample, 85% to 90% were seen once. Germline trimming cut 9 bases from V and 2 bases from J; bases unmatched to any gene: 9. This CDR3 has 15 residues. Per germline, CDR1 SNHLY and CDR2 FYNNEI.

The TCR sequence derives from a woman aged 35 to 49 with COVID-19, enrolled during active disease. Source material: peripheral blood. V and J are TRBV2 and TRBJ2-2, with 7 positions matching TRBD1. For the CDR3, the DNA is TGTGCCAGTAATAGACAGGGAGCAAACACCGGGGAGCTGTTTTTT. This translates into CASNRQGANTGELFF.